The entry that follows covers one TCR beta chain sequence. The antigen is undetermined. The data are from a study of cytomegalovirus exposure and HLA in healthy donors. V was cut by 4 bases and J by 0 bases, with 21 bases left in between. The CDR3 extends over 18 amino acids. Germline loops: CDR1 MNHEY, CDR2 SMNVEV (reference sequence). Study-level findings and limits: With later analysis, a missense DCLRE1C variant became linked to TCR beta V- and J-gene trimming.

PCR used 60 Vbeta primers and 13 Jbeta primers. Original analysis: Later work found 65 million to 90 million unique TCR beta chains, with roughly 11 million shared. Libraries were prepared by immunoSEQ multiplex PCR; TCRdb keeps only in-frame clonotypes and omits some of them. That table gives V, J and clone size, and the DNA gave D and trimming. The sample has more than 200,000 clones, more than 60% seen once. The sequence derives from a man aged 35-49 years in good health and CMV-seronegative. The chain employs TRBV27 and TRBJ2-5; D not resolved. The sequenced sample was PBMCs. CDR3 residues: CASSSINIHQVHQETQYF. The CDR3 DNA is TGTGCCAGCAGTTCCATCAACATCCACCAGGTCCACCAAGAGACCCAGTACTTC.